This T cell receptor (beta chain) was sequenced for a study of blood T cell repertoires in COVID-19. Measured with immunoSEQ multiplex PCR; TCRdb has only the in-frame clones, and not every one. Among about 190,000 clones, approximately 91% were seen once, and the ten largest hold roughly 6%. The germline V gene encodes CDR1 LGHNA and CDR2 YNFKEQ. CDR3 length: 14 amino acids. V lost 1 base and J 5 bases, leaving 11 bases between the germline ends. The chain combines TRBV4-2 with TRBJ2-5; the D gene is possibly TRBD2 (5 bases). This receptor was identified in a woman in her 40s who had recovered from COVID-19. The sequenced sample was peripheral blood. The DNA for the CDR3 is TGTGCCAGCAGCCAAGGAGGTTCGGGGGAGACCCAGTACTTC. Translation: CASSQGGSGETQYF.